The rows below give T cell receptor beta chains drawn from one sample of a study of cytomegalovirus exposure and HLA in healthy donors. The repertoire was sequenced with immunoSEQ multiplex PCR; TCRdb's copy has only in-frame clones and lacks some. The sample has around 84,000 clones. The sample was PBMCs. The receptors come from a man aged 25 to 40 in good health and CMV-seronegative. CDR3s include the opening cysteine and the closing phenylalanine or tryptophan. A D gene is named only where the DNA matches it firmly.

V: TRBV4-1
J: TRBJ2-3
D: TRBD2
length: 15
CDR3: CASSYKAGGLDTQYF
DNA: TGCGCCAGCAGCTACAAGGCGGGGGGGTTAGATACGCAGTATTTT

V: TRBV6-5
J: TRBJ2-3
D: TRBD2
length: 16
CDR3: CASSYYGLDPTDTQYF
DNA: TGTGCCAGCAGTTACTACGGACTAGACCCTACAGATACGCAGTATTTT

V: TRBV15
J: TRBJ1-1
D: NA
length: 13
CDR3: CATSRSGDTEAFF
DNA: TGTGCCACCAGCAGATCGGGGGACACTGAAGCTTTCTTT

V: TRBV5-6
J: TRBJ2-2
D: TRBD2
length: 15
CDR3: CASSPDSGIFGELFF
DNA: TGTGCCAGCAGCCCGGATAGCGGGATCTTCGGGGAGCTGTTTTTT

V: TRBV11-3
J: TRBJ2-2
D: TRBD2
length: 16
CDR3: CASSPGTSRNTGELFF
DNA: TGTGCCAGCAGCCCCGGGACTAGCAGGAACACCGGGGAGCTGTTTTTT

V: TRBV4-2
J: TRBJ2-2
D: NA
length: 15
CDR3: CASSPGTSNTGELFF
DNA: TGTGCCAGCAGCCCCGGGACTTCTAACACCGGGGAGCTGTTTTTT

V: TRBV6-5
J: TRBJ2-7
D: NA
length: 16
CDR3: CASSYPIGEASYEQYF
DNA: TGTGCCAGCAGTTATCCTATTGGGGAGGCGTCCTACGAGCAGTACTTC

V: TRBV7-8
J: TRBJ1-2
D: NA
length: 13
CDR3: CASSYQAVYGYTF
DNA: TGTGCCAGCAGCTACCAGGCCGTCTATGGCTACACCTTC

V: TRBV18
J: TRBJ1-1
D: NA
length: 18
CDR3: CASSRGGQRPFMNTEAFF
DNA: TGTGCCAGCTCACGGGGTGGACAGAGACCCTTCATGAACACTGAAGCTTTCTTT

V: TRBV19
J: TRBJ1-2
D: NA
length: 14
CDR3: CASSPTMDYYGYTF
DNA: TGTGCCAGTAGTCCAACCATGGACTACTATGGCTACACCTTC

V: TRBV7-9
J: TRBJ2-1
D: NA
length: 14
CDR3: CASSFIAWANEQFF
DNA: TGTGCCAGCAGCTTCATAGCGTGGGCAAATGAGCAGTTCTTC

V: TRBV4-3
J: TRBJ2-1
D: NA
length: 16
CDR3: CASSQIYAGKGAEQFF
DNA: TGCGCCAGCAGCCAAATCTACGCGGGAAAGGGAGCCGAGCAGTTCTTC

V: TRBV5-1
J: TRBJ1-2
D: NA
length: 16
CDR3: CASSFDSAVANYGYTF
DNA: TGCGCCAGCAGCTTTGATTCGGCCGTAGCTAACTATGGTTACACCTTC

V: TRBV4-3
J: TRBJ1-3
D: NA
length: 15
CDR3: CASSLEWSSGNTIYF
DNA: TGCGCCAGCAGCCTCGAGTGGAGCTCTGGAAACACCATATATTTT

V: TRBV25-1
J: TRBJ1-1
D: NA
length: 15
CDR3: CASSAPGGVNTEAFF
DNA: TGTGCCAGCAGTGCTCCCGGGGGGGTGAACACTGAAGCTTTCTTT

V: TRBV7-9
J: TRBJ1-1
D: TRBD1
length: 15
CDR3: CASSRQGRMNTEAFF
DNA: TGTGCCAGCAGCCGACAGGGACGGATGAACACTGAAGCTTTCTTT

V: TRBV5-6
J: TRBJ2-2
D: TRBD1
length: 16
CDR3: CASSPGTGGFGGELFF
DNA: TGTGCCAGCAGCCCCGGGACAGGGGGCTTCGGCGGGGAGCTGTTTTTT

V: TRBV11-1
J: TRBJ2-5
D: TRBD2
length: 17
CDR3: CASSFPPGTSGRMVQYF
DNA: TGTGCCAGCAGCTTTCCCCCCGGGACTAGCGGGAGGATGGTCCAGTACTTC

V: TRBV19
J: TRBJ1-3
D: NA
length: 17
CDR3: CASSFPAQASSGNTIYF
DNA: TGTGCCAGTAGCTTCCCGGCCCAGGCCAGCTCTGGAAACACCATATATTTT

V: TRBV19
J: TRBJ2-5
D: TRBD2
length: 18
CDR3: CASTPGLAGQFSVETQYF
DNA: TGTGCCAGTACCCCGGGACTAGCGGGGCAATTCTCGGTAGAGACCCAGTACTTC

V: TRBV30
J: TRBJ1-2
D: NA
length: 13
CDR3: CAWSVTANYGYTF
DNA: TGTGCCTGGAGTGTCACAGCTAACTATGGCTACACCTTC

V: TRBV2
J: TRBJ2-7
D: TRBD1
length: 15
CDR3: CASSPTRDRGDEQYF
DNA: TGTGCCAGCAGTCCCACGCGGGACAGGGGGGACGAGCAGTACTTC

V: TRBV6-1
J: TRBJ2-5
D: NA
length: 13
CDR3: CASSATGRETQYF
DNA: TGTGCCAGCAGCGCTACAGGGCGAGAGACCCAGTACTTC

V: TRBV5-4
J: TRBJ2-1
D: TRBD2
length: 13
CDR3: CASSWDAGVEQFF
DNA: TGTGCCAGCAGCTGGGATGCGGGAGTCGAGCAGTTCTTC

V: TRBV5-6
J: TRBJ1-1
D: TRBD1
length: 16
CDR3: CASSPWTGLPNTEAFF
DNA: TGTGCCAGCAGCCCCTGGACAGGGCTCCCGAACACTGAAGCTTTCTTT

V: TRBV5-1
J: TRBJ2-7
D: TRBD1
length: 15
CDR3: CASTYAGQGASEQYF
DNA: TGCGCCAGCACCTACGCCGGGCAGGGGGCCTCCGAGCAGTACTTC

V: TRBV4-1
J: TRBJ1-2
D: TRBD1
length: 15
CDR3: CASSQPGQGNYGYTF
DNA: TGCGCCAGCAGCCAGCCGGGACAGGGAAACTATGGCTACACCTTC

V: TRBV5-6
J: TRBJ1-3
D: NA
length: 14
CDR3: CASSLVSSGNTIYF
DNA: TGTGCCAGCAGCTTAGTTAGCTCTGGAAACACCATATATTTT

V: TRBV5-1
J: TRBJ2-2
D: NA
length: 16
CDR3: CASSSSGQLFDGELFF
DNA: TGCGCCAGCAGCTCCTCGGGACAACTCTTTGACGGGGAGCTGTTTTTT

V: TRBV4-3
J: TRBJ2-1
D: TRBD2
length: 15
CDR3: CASSPGLAEYNEQFF
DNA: TGCGCCAGCAGCCCCGGACTAGCAGAATACAATGAGCAGTTCTTC

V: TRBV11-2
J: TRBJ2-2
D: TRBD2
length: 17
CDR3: CASSLVSGRAGTGELFF
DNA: TGTGCCAGCAGCCTTGTAAGCGGGAGGGCTGGCACCGGGGAGCTGTTTTTT

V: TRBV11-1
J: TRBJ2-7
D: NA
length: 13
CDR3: CASSFGQGYEQYF
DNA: TGTGCCAGCAGCTTCGGGCAGGGCTACGAGCAGTACTTC

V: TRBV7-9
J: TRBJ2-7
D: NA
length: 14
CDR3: CASSPGGGPYEQYF
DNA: TGTGCCAGCAGCCCCGGGGGTGGGCCCTACGAGCAGTACTTC

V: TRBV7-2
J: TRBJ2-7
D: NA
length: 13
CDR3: CASSLSPALEQYF
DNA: TGTGCCAGCAGCCTTAGCCCAGCGCTCGAGCAGTACTTC

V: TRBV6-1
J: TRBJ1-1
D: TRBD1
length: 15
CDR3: CASSGLDRGGTEAFF
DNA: TGTGCCAGCAGTGGCCTGGACAGGGGTGGGACTGAAGCTTTCTTT

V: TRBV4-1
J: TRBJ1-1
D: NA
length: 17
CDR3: CASSQVPHRVGNTEAFF
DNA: TGCGCCAGCAGCCAAGTACCGCACAGGGTTGGGAACACTGAAGCTTTCTTT

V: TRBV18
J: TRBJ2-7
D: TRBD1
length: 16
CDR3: CASSPGQGGRSYEQYF
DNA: TGTGCCAGCTCTCCTGGACAGGGGGGTAGGTCCTACGAGCAGTACTTC

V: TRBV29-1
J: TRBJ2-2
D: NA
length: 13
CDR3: CSAVRVNTGELFF
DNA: TGCAGCGCCGTCCGGGTGAACACCGGGGAGCTGTTTTTT

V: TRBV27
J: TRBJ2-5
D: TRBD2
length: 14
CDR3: CASRIAGRVGTQYF
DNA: TGTGCCAGCAGGATAGCGGGGAGAGTTGGGACCCAGTACTTC

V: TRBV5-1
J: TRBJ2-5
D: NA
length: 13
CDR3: CASSLAAEETQYF
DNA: TGCGCCAGCAGCTTGGCCGCGGAAGAGACCCAGTACTTC

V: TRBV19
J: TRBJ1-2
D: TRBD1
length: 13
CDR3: CASRGQANYGYTF
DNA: TGTGCCAGCAGGGGGCAGGCCAACTATGGCTACACCTTC

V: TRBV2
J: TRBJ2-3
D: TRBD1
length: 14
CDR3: CASQQGRGTDTQYF
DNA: TGTGCCAGCCAACAGGGGCGGGGCACAGATACGCAGTATTTT

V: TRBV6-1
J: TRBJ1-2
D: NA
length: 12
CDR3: CASSIRDYGYTF
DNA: TGTGCCAGCAGTATTCGGGACTATGGCTACACCTTC

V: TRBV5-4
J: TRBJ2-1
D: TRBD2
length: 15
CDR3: CASLTRESSYNEQFF
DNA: TGTGCCAGCCTTACGCGGGAGAGCTCCTACAATGAGCAGTTCTTC